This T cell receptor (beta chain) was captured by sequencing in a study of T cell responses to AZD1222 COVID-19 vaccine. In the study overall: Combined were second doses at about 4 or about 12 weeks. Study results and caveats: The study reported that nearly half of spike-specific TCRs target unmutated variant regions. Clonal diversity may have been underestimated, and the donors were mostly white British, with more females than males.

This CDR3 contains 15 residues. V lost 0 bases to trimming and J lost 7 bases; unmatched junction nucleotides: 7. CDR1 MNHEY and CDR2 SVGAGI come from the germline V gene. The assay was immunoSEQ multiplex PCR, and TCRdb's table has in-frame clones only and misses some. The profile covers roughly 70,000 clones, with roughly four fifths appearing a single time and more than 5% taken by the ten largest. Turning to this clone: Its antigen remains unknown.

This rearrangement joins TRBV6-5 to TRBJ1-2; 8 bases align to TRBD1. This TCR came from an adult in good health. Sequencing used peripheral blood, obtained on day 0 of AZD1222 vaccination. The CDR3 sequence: CASSYSEQGASGYTF. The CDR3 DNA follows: TGTGCCAGCAGTTACTCGGAGCAGGGGGCAAGTGGCTACACCTTC.